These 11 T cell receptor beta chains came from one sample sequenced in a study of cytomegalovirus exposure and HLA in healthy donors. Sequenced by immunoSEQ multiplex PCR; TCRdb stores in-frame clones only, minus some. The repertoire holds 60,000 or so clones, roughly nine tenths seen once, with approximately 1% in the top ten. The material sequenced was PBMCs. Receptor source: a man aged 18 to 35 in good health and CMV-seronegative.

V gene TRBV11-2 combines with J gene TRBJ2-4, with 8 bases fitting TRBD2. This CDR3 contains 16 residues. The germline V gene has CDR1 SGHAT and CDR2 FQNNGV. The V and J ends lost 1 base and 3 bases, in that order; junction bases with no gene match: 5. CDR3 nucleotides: TGTGCCAGCAGCTTAGCTAGCGGGTTGGTCAAAAACATTCAGTACTTC. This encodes CASSLASGLVKNIQYF.

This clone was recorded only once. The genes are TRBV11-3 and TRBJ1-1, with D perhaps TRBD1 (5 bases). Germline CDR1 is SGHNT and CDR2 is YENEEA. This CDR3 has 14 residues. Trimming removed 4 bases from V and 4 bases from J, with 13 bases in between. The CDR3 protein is CASSSRQSPTEAFF. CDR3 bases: TGTGCCAGCAGCTCCAGACAGTCCCCCACTGAAGCTTTCTTT.

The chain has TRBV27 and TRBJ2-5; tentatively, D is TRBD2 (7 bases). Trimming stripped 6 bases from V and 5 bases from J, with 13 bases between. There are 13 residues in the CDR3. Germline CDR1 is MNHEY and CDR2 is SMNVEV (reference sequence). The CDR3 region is CASRLGGEETQYF. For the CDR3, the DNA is TGTGCCAGCAGGTTAGGGGGGGAGGAGACCCAGTACTTC.

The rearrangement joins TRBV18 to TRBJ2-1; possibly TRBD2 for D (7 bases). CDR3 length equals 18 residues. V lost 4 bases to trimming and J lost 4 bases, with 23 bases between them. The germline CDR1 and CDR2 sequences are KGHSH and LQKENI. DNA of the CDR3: TGTGCCAGCTCACGGGGGTCGGGGGGCCAAGGAGGTTACAATGAGCAGTTCTTC. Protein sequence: CASSRGSGGQGGYNEQFF. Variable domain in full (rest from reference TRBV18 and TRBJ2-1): NAGVMQNPRHLVRRRGQEARLRCSPMKGHSHVYWYRQLPEEGLKFMVYLQKENIIDESGMPKERFSAEFPKEGPSILRIQQVVRGDSAAYFCASSRGSGGQGGYNEQFFGPGTRLTVL.

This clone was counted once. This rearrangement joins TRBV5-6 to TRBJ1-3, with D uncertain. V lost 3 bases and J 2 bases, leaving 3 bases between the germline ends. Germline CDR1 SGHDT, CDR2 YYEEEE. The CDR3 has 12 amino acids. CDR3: CASSSAGNTIYF. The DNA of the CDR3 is TGTGCCAGCAGCTCCGCTGGAAACACCATATATTTT.

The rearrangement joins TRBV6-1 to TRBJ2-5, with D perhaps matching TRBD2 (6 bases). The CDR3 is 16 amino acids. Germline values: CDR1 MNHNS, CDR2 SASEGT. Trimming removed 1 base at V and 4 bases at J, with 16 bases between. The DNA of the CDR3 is TGTGCCAGCAGTGAAGGGGCTTTGCGGGGTCGAGAGACCCAGTACTTC. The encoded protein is CASSEGALRGRETQYF.

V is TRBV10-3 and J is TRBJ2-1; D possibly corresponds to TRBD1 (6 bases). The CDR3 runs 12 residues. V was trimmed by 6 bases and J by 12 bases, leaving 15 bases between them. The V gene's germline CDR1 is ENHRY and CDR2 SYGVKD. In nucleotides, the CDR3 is TGTGCCATCAGCAATCAGGGGCCAGGGCAGTTCTTC. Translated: CAISNQGPGQFF.

CDR3 sequence: CASRSYTDTQYF. The CDR3 DNA follows: TGTGCCAGCAGATCCTACACAGATACGCAGTATTTT. V gene TRBV7-8 combines with J gene TRBJ2-3, with D uncertain. From germline, CDR1 is SGHVS and CDR2 FQNEAQ. Trimming took off 6 bases at V and 2 bases at J, with 6 bases between the two ends. The CDR3 runs 12 residues.

The CDR3 nucleotides are TGTGCCAGCAGCCCAATAGGTAGCGGGAGGGCCATTGGCGACGAGCAGTACTTC. Residues: CASSPIGSGRAIGDEQYF. The rearrangement joins TRBV9 to TRBJ2-7; 11 bases match TRBD2. V lost 4 bases to trimming and J lost 5 bases; unmatched junction nucleotides: 17. CDR3 length equals 18 residues. From germline, CDR1 is SGDLS and CDR2 YYNGEE.

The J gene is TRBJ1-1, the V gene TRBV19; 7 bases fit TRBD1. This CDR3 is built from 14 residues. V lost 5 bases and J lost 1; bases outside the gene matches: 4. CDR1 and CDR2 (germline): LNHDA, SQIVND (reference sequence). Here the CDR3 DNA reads TGTGCCAGTAGTCCAACAGGGGCGAACACTGAAGCTTTCTTT. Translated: CASSPTGANTEAFF.

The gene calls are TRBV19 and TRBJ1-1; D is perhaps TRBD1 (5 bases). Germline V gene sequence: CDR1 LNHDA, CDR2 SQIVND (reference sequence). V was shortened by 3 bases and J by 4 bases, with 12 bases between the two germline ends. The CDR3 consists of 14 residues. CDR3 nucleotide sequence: TGTGCCAGTAGTATTCCCTTCGGGGGCACTGAAGCTTTCTTT. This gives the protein CASSIPFGGTEAFF.